Listed here is a single T cell receptor beta chain. The V gene's germline CDR1 is LNHDA and CDR2 SQIVND (reference sequence). After removal of 3 bases from V and 4 bases from J, the junction contained 0 bases not matched to a gene. The CDR3 runs 13 residues. This sample is part of a study of sequential checkpoint blockade in melanoma. Clones were sequenced by immunoSEQ multiplex PCR, and TCRdb holds only the in-frame ones, with some missing. This sample has approximately 5,000 clones, with about 80% found just once. Treatment indicated: randomized to nivolumab then ipilimumab (arm A) or the reverse (arm B). DNA-damaging chemotherapy had not been given to any patient beforehand. Live CD3+CD8+ CD19− CD56− cells were sorted from PBMCs.

The sequence was collected from a human donor with melanoma. The rearrangement joins TRBV19 to TRBJ1-1; 9 bases are a match to TRBD1. The sequencing here drew on CD8+ T cells sorted from blood (inferred from file names), taken from a patient given nivolumab and ipilimumab in sequence. In DNA, the CDR3 is TGTGCCAGTAGTATGACAGGGGGCACTGAAGCTTTCTTT. Its translation: CASSMTGGTEAFF. Combining the CDR3 with reference TRBV19 and TRBJ1-1 gives the whole variable domain DGGITQSPKYLFRKEGQNVTLSCEQNLNHDAMYWYRQDPGQGLRLIYYSQIVNDFQKGDIAEGYSVSREKKESFPLTVTSAQKNPTAFYLCASSMTGGTEAFFGQGTRLTVV.